This TCR beta chain was identified in a study of CD8 T cells in ankylosing spondylitis. The CDR3 loop spans 13 amino acids. The ends were cut back, 1 base at V and 7 bases at J, with 8 bases in the middle. Per the germline V gene, CDR1 is SGHTA and CDR2 is FQGNSA. Note on this clonotype: Its antigen is currently unknown.

Libraries of TCR beta came from quantitative 5'-RACE with molecular barcodes. Each CDR3 protein is one row after TCRdb ran MiXCR on the 5' RACE reads. This sample yields approximately 400,000 distinct CDR3 sequences, of which 25% to 30% are seen a single time; 0.89% belongs to the top ten. Study results and limitations: Roughly 8 highly homologous variants made up a TCR beta motif, and this motif appeared characteristic of ankylosing spondylitis blood. Earlier literature documents some of the motif variants in reactive arthritis synovial fluid and blood. Reported data indicate significant enrichment of disease-linked clones within matched ankylosing spondylitis synovial fluid.

The TCR comes from a male donor with ankylosing spondylitis. The chain is built from TRBV7-2 and TRBJ2-1; D unresolved. The sample consisted of blood, either unsorted or a sorted T cell fraction (not recorded which). CDR3 bases: TGTGCCAGCAGCTTAGTATTCGTTAATGAGCAGTTCTTC. Its protein is CASSLVFVNEQFF.